These 23 T cell receptor beta chains share one sample of origin, sequenced in a study of CD8 T cells in Susac syndrome. Random hexamers were used to reverse transcribe the RNA input (roughly 0.5 to 1 ug). TCRdb reprocessed the immunoSEQ multiplex PCR reads via MiXCR and lists one record per CDR3 protein. Of 150,000 or so distinct CDR3 sequences listed, just over 90% were seen once; the top ten hold about 0.14%. The sequenced sample was CD4+ T cells from PBMCs. Receptor source: a human donor in good health.

The chain has TRBV29-1 and TRBJ1-2, with a weak D call TRBD1 (6 bases). The germline V and J ends were trimmed by 7 bases and 4 bases, with 16 bases remaining between them. The CDR3 covers 13 residues. Germline CDR1 and CDR2: SQVTM and ANQGSEA. The CDR3 protein is CSEIAGTLYGYTF. The CDR3 bases are TGCAGCGAAATCGCCGGGACACTCTATGGCTACACCTTC.

This sequence joins TRBV6-6 and TRBJ2-5; weak D call: TRBD2 (5 bases). CDR1 MNHNY and CDR2 SVGAGI come from the germline V gene (reference sequence). Trimming shortened V by 7 bases and J by 1 base, and 10 bases separated the two germline ends. The CDR3 has 13 amino acids. The CDR3 DNA is TGTGCCAGCACGGCGACTATCCAAGAGACCCAGTACTTC. Protein product: CASTATIQETQYF.

The chain carries TRBV3-1 and TRBJ2-5; D gene uncertain. Germline V CDR1 and CDR2: LGHDT, YNNKEL (reference sequence). The CDR3 sequence is 15 residues long. The ends were cut back, 0 bases at V and 3 bases at J, with 11 bases in the middle. The CDR3 bases are TGTGCCAGCAGCCAAGATTCGAGCCAAAAAGAGACCCAGTACTTC. Translating it yields CASSQDSSQKETQYF.

The chain carries TRBV6-1 and TRBJ1-6, with D maybe TRBD1 (5 bases). The germline V and J ends were trimmed by 4 bases and 9 bases, with 19 bases remaining between them. Germline values: CDR1 MNHNS, CDR2 SASEGT. CDR3 length equals 16 residues. CDR3 loop: CASSAPRDPSRSPLHF. CDR3 sequence (DNA): TGTGCCAGCAGTGCCCCCCGGGACCCATCCCGTTCACCCCTCCACTTT.

The CDR3 region is CASSQDAGVWKTQYF. Written as DNA, the CDR3 is TGTGCCAGCAGCCAAGATGCCGGGGTATGGAAGACCCAGTACTTC. The chain has TRBV3-1 and TRBJ2-5, with D possibly TRBD2 on 5 matching bases. Germline V gene data show CDR1 as LGHDT and CDR2 as YNNKEL (reference sequence). V was shortened by 0 bases and J by 6 bases, with 14 bases between the two germline ends. The CDR3 contains 15 residues.

The V call is TRBV30, the J call TRBJ2-4; the D gene could be TRBD1 or TRBD2 (5 bases each). The CDR3 extends over 12 amino acids. Germline-derived CDR1 and CDR2 are GTSNPN and SVGIG (reference sequence). V lost 2 bases to trimming and J lost 10 bases, with 12 bases between them. In DNA form, the CDR3 reads TGTGCCTGGAGTTCTGACGGGGCTATTCAGTACTTC. Its translation: CAWSSDGAIQYF.

The CDR3 region has the DNA TGCAGTGCTGAGAGGGGGGGGCCAGGCACAGATACGCAGTATTTT. Encoded protein: CSAERGGPGTDTQYF. V and J are TRBV20-1 and TRBJ2-3; weak D call: TRBD2 (7 bases). The CDR3 runs to 15 residues. Per the germline V gene, CDR1 is DFQATT and CDR2 is SNEGSKA (reference sequence). Trimming cost V 5 bases and J 1 base, with 16 bases left between them.

The gene calls are TRBV12-3 or TRBV12-4 and TRBJ2-5; D perhaps matches TRBD2 (5 bases). Trimming shortened V by 7 bases and J by 0 bases, and 9 bases separated the two germline ends. The CDR3 contains 13 residues. CDR3 sequence reads: CASKEGNQETQYF. The CDR3 region has the DNA TGTGCCAGCAAAGAGGGTAACCAAGAGACCCAGTACTTC.

The rearrangement links TRBV2 to TRBJ1-1; perhaps TRBD1 as D (6 bases). V lost 3 bases and J 8 bases, leaving 10 bases between the germline ends. The CDR3 totals 12 residues. Per germline, CDR1 SNHLY and CDR2 FYNNEI. For the CDR3, the DNA is TGTGCCAGCAGTGACGGTGGACAGGAAGCTTTCTTT. Encoded protein: CASSDGGQEAFF. The whole variable domain, filled in from reference TRBV2 and TRBJ1-1, reads EPEVTQTPSHQVTQMGQEVILRCVPISNHLYFYWYRQILGQKVEFLVSFYNNEISEKSEIFDDQFSVERPDGSNFTLKIRSTKLEDSAMYFCASSDGGQEAFFGQGTRLTVV.

This rearrangement joins TRBV7-8 to TRBJ1-2; 7 positions match TRBD1. The germline V gene has CDR1 SGHVS and CDR2 FQNEAQ. The CDR3 has 16 residues. The V and J ends lost 0 bases and 3 bases, in that order; junction bases with no gene match: 7. CDR3 region: CASSLARDREDYGYTF. As DNA, the CDR3 is TGTGCCAGCAGCTTAGCCCGCGACAGGGAGGACTATGGCTACACCTTC.

V is TRBV9 and J is TRBJ1-6; 10 nucleotides match TRBD1. Per the germline V gene, CDR1 is SGDLS and CDR2 is YYNGEE. Trimming cost V 4 bases and J 10 bases; bases outside gene matches: 5. CDR3 length: 14 residues. CDR3 coding DNA: TGTGCCAGCAGCCCGGACAGGGGGTACTCACCCCTCCACTTT. Translation: CASSPDRGYSPLHF.

The rearrangement uses TRBV20-1 and TRBJ1-6, with TRBD1 identical over 7 bases. The CDR3 loop spans 14 amino acids. Germline CDR1 DFQATT, CDR2 SNEGSKA (reference sequence). V dropped 1 base and J dropped 7; count of bases not matched to a gene: 4. CDR3 nucleotide sequence: TGCAGTGCTAGAGCCGGGACAGCGAATTCACCCCTCCACTTT. This translates into CSARAGTANSPLHF.

This clonotype was detected only once. The chain is built from TRBV5-1 and TRBJ2-7, with D unresolved. Germline assignment: CDR1 SGHRS and CDR2 YFSETQ. V lost 4 bases and J lost 0, with 8 bases in between. CDR3 length: 13 residues. CDR3 coding DNA: TGCGCCAGCAGCGGAGACAACTCCTACGAGCAGTACTTC. The encoded protein is CASSGDNSYEQYF.

The gene calls are TRBV7-9 and TRBJ2-1; 7 bases align to TRBD2. The CDR3 length is 16 residues. CDR1 is SEHNR and CDR2 is FQNEAQ in the germline V gene (reference sequence). J lost 3 bases, V lost 5 bases, and 10 bases had no gene match. CDR3 sequence (DNA): TGTGCCAGCAGCCAGCGAGGCCGGGACTACTACAATGAGCAGTTCTTC. Translated: CASSQRGRDYYNEQFF.

V usage is TRBV2 and J usage is TRBJ1-1, with 8 bases lining up with TRBD1. The CDR3 consists of 14 residues. Germline CDR1 and CDR2: SNHLY and FYNNEI. V lost 6 bases, J lost 1 base, and 4 bases stayed unmatched. The CDR3 here is CASSRDRPNTEAFF. CDR3 nucleotide sequence: TGTGCCAGCAGCAGGGACAGGCCGAACACTGAAGCTTTCTTT.

The rearrangement joins TRBV10-3 to TRBJ2-7, with TRBD1 as a possible D gene (8 bases). The CDR3 consists of 13 residues. Trimming took off 10 bases at V and 1 base at J, with 14 bases between the two ends. Germline-derived CDR1 and CDR2 are ENHRY and SYGVKD. The CDR3 reads CASTGGGSYEQYF. CDR3 in DNA: TGTGCCAGCACAGGGGGGGGATCCTACGAGCAGTACTTC.

CDR3 amino acids: CASSQRTSGGDNEQFF. DNA for the CDR3: TGTGCCAGCAGCCAGCGGACTAGCGGGGGGGACAATGAGCAGTTCTTC. The V call is TRBV11-3, the J call TRBJ2-1; 15 positions agree with TRBD2. Losses at the gene ends were 5 bases for V and 5 bases for J; bases not matched to a gene: 4. The CDR3 covers 16 residues. Germline loops: CDR1 SGHNT, CDR2 YENEEA.

This clonotype was observed a few times. The chain uses TRBV3-1 and TRBJ1-4; D ambiguous. V dropped 2 bases and J dropped 0 bases, with 7 bases sitting between them. Per the germline V gene, CDR1 is LGHDT and CDR2 is YNNKEL (reference sequence). The CDR3 spans 15 residues. The CDR3 nucleotides are TGTGCCAGCAGCCAACGGGGAACAACTAATGAAAAACTGTTTTTT. Protein product: CASSQRGTTNEKLFF.

The gene calls are TRBV20-1 and TRBJ2-7; 7 positions agree with TRBD1. Germline assignment: CDR1 DFQATT and CDR2 SNEGSKA (reference sequence). CDR3 length equals 13 residues. Unmatched junction bases numbered 7, after V lost 6 bases and J lost 2 bases. CDR3 region: CSARWTGTYEQYF. DNA for the CDR3: TGCAGTGCCCGGTGGACAGGTACCTACGAGCAGTACTTC.

The rearrangement links TRBV6-1 to TRBJ2-7, with 8 bases lining up with TRBD1. The CDR3 is 13 residues long. V lost 6 bases to trimming and J lost 5 bases; unmatched junction nucleotides: 6. Germline V gives CDR1 MNHNS, CDR2 SASEGT. The CDR3 nucleotides read TGTGCCAGCAGGATTGACAGGGGACACGAGCAGTACTTC. Amino acids: CASRIDRGHEQYF.

The gene calls are TRBV20-1 and TRBJ2-7; 7 bases align to TRBD2. CDR3 length: 13 residues. J gave up 3 bases and V 3 bases, and 5 bases lay outside the gene matches. Germline V gene sequence: CDR1 DFQATT, CDR2 SNEGSKA (reference sequence). The CDR3 nucleotides are TGCAGTGCTAGTCGACTAGCCGGCTACGAGCAGTACTTC. Translated, it gives CSASRLAGYEQYF.

The chain employs TRBV4-2 and TRBJ2-7; no firm D call. V was cut by 0 bases and J by 7 bases, with 13 bases left in between. This CDR3 spans 14 amino acids. In germline, CDR1 is LGHNA, CDR2 YNFKEQ. The CDR3 loop reads CASSQDLAFGEQYF. As DNA, the CDR3 is TGTGCCAGCAGCCAAGATTTGGCCTTCGGGGAGCAGTACTTC.

CDR3 loop: CSLTGGDTQYF. The CDR3 DNA reads as TGCAGCTTAACCGGGGGAGATACGCAGTATTTT. The chain recombines TRBV29-1 with TRBJ2-3, with D perhaps TRBD2 (6 bases). Trimming shortened V by 8 bases and J by 5 bases, and 11 bases separated the two germline ends. From germline, CDR1 is SQVTM and CDR2 ANQGSEA. This CDR3 is 11 amino acids long.